This note documents a single T cell receptor beta chain sequence. This sample was taken from a study of control samples from healthy donors and cancer patients. Libraries were prepared by immunoSEQ multiplex PCR; TCRdb keeps only in-frame clonotypes and omits some of them. The repertoire includes about 130,000 clones, about 95% of them detected once, and 3.6% sits in the top ten. This TCR was sampled from a man aged 30-40 years in good health. Sequencing was performed on blood.

In DNA form, the CDR3 reads TGCGCCAGCAGCTTAATAGCGGGGGGGGCAACGGAGACCCAGTACTTC. Amino acids: CASSLIAGGATETQYF. The rearrangement links TRBV5-1 to TRBJ2-5; 11 nucleotides match TRBD2. V was clipped by 2 bases and J by 5 bases; unmatched bases: 8. In germline, CDR1 is SGHRS, CDR2 YFSETQ. CDR3 length: 16 amino acids.